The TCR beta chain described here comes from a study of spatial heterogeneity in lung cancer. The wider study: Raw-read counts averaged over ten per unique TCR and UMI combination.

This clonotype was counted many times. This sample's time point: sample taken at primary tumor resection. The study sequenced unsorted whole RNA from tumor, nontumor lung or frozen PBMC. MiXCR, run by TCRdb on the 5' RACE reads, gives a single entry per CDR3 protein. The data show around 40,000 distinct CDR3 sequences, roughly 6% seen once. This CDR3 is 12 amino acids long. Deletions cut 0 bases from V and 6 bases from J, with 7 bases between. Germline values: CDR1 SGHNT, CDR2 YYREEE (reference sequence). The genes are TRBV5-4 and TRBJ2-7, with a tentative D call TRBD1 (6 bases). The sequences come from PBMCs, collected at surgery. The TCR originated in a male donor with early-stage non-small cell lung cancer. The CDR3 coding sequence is TGTGCCAGCAGCTTGGCAGGGGCCGAGCAGTACTTC. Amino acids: CASSLAGAEQYF.